This is a list of T cell receptor beta chains from one sample in a study of monozygotic twins with inflammatory bowel disease. TCRdb reanalyzed the 5' RACE reads, giving one entry per CDR3 protein sequence and no DNA. There are around 380,000 distinct CDR3 sequences in the sample, with around 2.3% held by the top ten. The material sequenced was blood. The receptors originated from a human donor with ulcerative colitis or Crohn's disease, or a healthy co-twin of an affected twin (not recorded which). The CDR3 runs from the conserved cysteine through the conserved F or W.

cdr3_aa | j_call | v_call
CASSTASTGKYTEQYF | TRBJ2-7 | TRBV7-9
CASSLGPLAPTYEQYF | TRBJ2-7 | TRBV5-6
CASSPRLRGSSYNEQFF | TRBJ2-1 | TRBV7-9
CASSPTGGGSSNQPQHF | TRBJ1-5 | TRBV18
CASSLSQLTDTQYF | TRBJ2-3 | TRBV7-9
CASSGGQSSNQPQHF | TRBJ1-5 | TRBV7-2
CASSPWTSFSSYNEQFF | TRBJ2-1 | TRBV14
CASSRSAGRDTEAFF | TRBJ1-1 | TRBV4-1
CASSLAYANGELFF | TRBJ2-2 | TRBV7-2
CASSQDRRAPPLHF | TRBJ1-6 | TRBV4-3
CASSLGQGARTNEKLFF | TRBJ1-4 | TRBV7-9
CASSYDRTDPYGYTF | TRBJ1-2 | TRBV6-5
CASKSSTEAFF | TRBJ1-1 | TRBV27
CASSWGTGANVLTF | TRBJ2-6 | TRBV12-3/TRBV12-4
CASSQLGYTEAFF | TRBJ1-1 | TRBV14
CSAPGQIQETQHF | TRBJ2-5 | TRBV20-1
CASSPKGLATLNNEQFF | TRBJ2-1 | TRBV28
CASSLREGGDTQYF | TRBJ2-3 | TRBV5-6
CASRRNTRNTEAFF | TRBJ1-1 | TRBV3-1
CASSQVVAWTSGGEQFF | TRBJ2-1 | TRBV3-1
CASSTGTSPGEQFF | TRBJ2-1 | TRBV6-5
CASGPGDSTYEQYF | TRBJ2-7 | TRBV6-1
CASSSIGQGFSLGTDTQYF | TRBJ2-3 | TRBV5-1
CASRGAGQGVLGYTF | TRBJ1-2 | TRBV28
CASSPRVSGGSGELFF | TRBJ2-2 | TRBV12-3/TRBV12-4
CASSAGLAGGIVYNEQFF | TRBJ2-1 | TRBV11-1
CASGRQGTGELFF | TRBJ2-2 | TRBV2
CASSQDGGMLRIPDTQYF | TRBJ2-3 | TRBV4-1
CASSPGQGGAEAFF | TRBJ1-1 | TRBV5-1
CASSDFTRGNTEAFF | TRBJ1-1 | TRBV12-3/TRBV12-4
CASSFRRVTGELFF | TRBJ2-2 | TRBV7-2
CASSLVPSNDEQFF | TRBJ2-1 | TRBV5-6
CASSQEDRSLYNEQFF | TRBJ2-1 | TRBV14
CASTLLWEQPQHF | TRBJ1-5 | TRBV2
CASSQSDIYGDTQYF | TRBJ2-3 | TRBV14
CASSSGFGPTNEKLFF | TRBJ1-4 | TRBV6-5
CASSLDRFEQYF | TRBJ2-7 | TRBV7-2
CASSLAGTYDEQFF | TRBJ2-1 | TRBV11-2
CAIRGAVEQPQHF | TRBJ1-5 | TRBV10-3
CASSGGVITETQYF | TRBJ2-5 | TRBV2
CASSSLQGSNQPQHF | TRBJ1-5 | TRBV28
CASSLEAGSNSNEQFF | TRBJ2-1 | TRBV5-1
CASSLMDPEGTQYF | TRBJ2-5 | TRBV12-3/TRBV12-4
CASSFVTGARQPQHF | TRBJ1-5 | TRBV7-2
CSAMLRSSYNEQFF | TRBJ2-1 | TRBV20-1
CASSLTYPDTQYF | TRBJ2-3 | TRBV27
CASSLRDRGLGNTIYF | TRBJ1-3 | TRBV5-1
CASSLKDWETQYF | TRBJ2-5 | TRBV7-6
CASNQGTIYNEQFF | TRBJ2-1 | TRBV5-6
CASSLGSTETQYF | TRBJ2-5 | TRBV7-9
CASSPDRTDNEQFF | TRBJ2-1 | TRBV18
CASSLAGASNTDTQYF | TRBJ2-3 | TRBV7-2
CASSAFPVETQYF | TRBJ2-5 | TRBV28
CASSFAGRGQPQHF | TRBJ1-5 | TRBV12-3/TRBV12-4
CASSWMGTGTYEQYF | TRBJ2-7 | TRBV5-1
CASSPLRGRGTDTQYF | TRBJ2-3 | TRBV14
CASSNGPPLAAFF | TRBJ1-1 | TRBV11-2
CASNFGATNTEAFF | TRBJ1-1 | TRBV12-3/TRBV12-4
CASSQGALAEAFF | TRBJ1-1 | TRBV5-1